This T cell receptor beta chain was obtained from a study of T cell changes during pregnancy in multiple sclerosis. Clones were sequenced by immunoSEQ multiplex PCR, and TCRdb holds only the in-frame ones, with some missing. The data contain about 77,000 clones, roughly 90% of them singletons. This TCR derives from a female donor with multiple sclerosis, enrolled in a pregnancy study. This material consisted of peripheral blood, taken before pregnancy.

The CDR3 is CASSQGGGRADYGYTF. For the CDR3, the DNA is TGCGCCAGCAGCCAGGGGGGGGGCAGGGCGGACTATGGCTACACCTTC. The chain recombines TRBV4-3 with TRBJ1-2; D is perhaps TRBD1 (6 bases). V was shortened by 3 bases and J by 3 bases, with 17 bases between the two germline ends. The CDR3 contains 16 residues. Germline lookup yields CDR1 LGHNA and CDR2 YSLEER.